This T cell receptor beta chain was recorded in a study of cytomegalovirus exposure and HLA in healthy donors. Across the study: From donors who were HLA-typed, an early data release held approximately 91 million unique TCRs.

PCR involved 60 Vbeta and 13 Jbeta primers. Generated by immunoSEQ multiplex PCR, the TCRdb table keeps only in-frame clones and is missing some. The repertoire consists of some 160,000 clones, with around 80% occurring once and the leading ten covering 4.5% to 6%. Losses at the gene ends were 0 bases for V and 5 bases for J; bases not matched to a gene: 3. This CDR3 spans 15 amino acids. Germline values: CDR1 SGDLS, CDR2 YYNGEE. In its sample, this clone was seen a few times. The clonotype was recovered from a man aged 35-49 years in good health and CMV-seronegative. The sample comprised PBMCs. The rearrangement links TRBV9 to TRBJ2-1; 9 positions match TRBD2. Written as DNA, the CDR3 is TGTGCCAGCAGCGTAGCTAGCGGGGTTAACAATGAGCAGTTCTTC. Its translation: CASSVASGVNNEQFF.